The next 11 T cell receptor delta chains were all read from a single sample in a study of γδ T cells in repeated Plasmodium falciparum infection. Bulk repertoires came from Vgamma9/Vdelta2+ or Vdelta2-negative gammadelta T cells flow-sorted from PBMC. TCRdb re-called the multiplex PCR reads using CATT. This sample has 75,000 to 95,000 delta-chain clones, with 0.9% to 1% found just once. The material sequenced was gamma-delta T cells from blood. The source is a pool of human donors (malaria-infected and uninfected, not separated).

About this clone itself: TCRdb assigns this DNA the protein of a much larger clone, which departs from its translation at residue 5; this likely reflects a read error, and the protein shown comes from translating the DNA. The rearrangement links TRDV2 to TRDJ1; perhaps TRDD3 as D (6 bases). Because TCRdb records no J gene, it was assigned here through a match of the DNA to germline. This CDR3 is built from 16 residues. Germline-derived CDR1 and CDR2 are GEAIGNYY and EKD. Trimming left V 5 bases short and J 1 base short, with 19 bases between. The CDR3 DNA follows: TGTGCCTGTGCGCTTACTGGGAAAGACTTCACCGATAAACTCATCTTT. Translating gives CACALTGKDFTDKLIF.

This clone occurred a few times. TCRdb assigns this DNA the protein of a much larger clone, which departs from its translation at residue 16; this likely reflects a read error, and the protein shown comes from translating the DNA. CDR3 nucleotides: TGTGCCTGTGTATCCCTTCCGATTACTGGGGGAGACACCGATAAACCCATCTTT. It yields the protein CACVSLPITGGDTDKPIF. The V gene is TRDV2, but the J gene lacks a call; TRDD3, as called in the table, went unchecked against the DNA. This CDR3 region has 18 residues. The V gene's germline CDR1 is GEAIGNYY and CDR2 EKD.

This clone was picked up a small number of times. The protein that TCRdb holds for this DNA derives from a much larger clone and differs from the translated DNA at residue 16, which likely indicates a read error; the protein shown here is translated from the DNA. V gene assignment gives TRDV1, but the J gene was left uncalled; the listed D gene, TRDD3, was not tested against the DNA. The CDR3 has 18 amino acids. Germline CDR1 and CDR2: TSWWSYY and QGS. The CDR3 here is CALGDYFLAREGTDKPIF. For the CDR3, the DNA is TGTGCTCTTGGGGACTACTTCCTGGCACGCGAGGGCACCGATAAACCCATCTTT.

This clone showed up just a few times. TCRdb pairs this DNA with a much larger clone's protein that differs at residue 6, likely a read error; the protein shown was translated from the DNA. DNA for the CDR3: TGTGCCTGTGACCTTCACCATCTAGAGAATTTACTGGGGGACACACCCCGCTCCGATAAACTCATCTTT. Amino acids: CACDLHHLENLLGDTPRSDKLIF. This chain uses TRDV2 with TRDJ1; 9 positions match TRDD3. The CDR3 contains 23 residues. Germline V gene sequence: CDR1 GEAIGNYY, CDR2 EKD. V trimming: 3 bases; J trimming: 3 bases; junction bases outside the gene matches: 31.

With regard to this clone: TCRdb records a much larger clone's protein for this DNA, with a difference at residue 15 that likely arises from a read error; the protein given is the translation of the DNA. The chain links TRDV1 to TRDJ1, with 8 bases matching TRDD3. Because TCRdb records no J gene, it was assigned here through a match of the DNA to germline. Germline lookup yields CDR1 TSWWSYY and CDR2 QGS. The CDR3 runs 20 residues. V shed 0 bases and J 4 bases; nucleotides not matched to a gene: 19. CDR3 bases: TGTGCTCTTGGGGAACTCTGCGAGTCCCCTGGGGGACCGTACATCGATAAACTCATCTTT. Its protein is CALGELCESPGGPYIDKLIF.

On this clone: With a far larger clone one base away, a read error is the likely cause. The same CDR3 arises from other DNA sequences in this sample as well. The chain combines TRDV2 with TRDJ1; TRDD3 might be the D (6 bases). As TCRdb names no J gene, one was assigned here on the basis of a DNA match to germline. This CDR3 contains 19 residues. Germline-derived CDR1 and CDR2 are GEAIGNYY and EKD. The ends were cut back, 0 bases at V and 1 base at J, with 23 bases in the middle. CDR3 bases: TGTGCCTGTGACACCGTGCGGTTGGGAGATACGCAGTCCACCGATAAACTCATCTTT. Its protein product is CACDTVRLGDTQSTDKLIF.

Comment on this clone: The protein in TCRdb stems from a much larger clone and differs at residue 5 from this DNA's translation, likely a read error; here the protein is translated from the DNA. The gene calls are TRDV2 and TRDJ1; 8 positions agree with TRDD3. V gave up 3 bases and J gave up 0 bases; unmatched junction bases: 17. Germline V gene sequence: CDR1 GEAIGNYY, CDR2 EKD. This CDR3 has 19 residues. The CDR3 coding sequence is TGTGCCTGTGACTCCCATGTGGTGGGGGATCCCCCGTACACCGATAAACTCATCTTT. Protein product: CACDSHVVGDPPYTDKLIF.

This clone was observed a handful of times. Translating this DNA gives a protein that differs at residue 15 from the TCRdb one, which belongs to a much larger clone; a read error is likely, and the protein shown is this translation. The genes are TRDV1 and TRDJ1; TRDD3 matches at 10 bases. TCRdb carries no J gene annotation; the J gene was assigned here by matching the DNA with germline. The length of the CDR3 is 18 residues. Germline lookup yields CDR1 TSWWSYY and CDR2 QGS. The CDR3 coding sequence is TGTGCTCTTGGGGTCCCCCTCGGGGGGATACGGTTCACCGATGAACTCATCTTT. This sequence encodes CALGVPLGGIRFTDELIF.

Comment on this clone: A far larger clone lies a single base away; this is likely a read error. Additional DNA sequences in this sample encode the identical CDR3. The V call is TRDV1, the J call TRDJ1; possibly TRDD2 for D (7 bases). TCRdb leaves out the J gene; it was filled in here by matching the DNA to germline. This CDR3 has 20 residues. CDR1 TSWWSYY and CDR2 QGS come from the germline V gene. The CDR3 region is CALGESSYSGDPAYTDKLIF. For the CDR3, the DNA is TGTGCTCTTGGGGAAAGTTCCTACTCTGGGGATCCAGCTTACACTGATAAACTCATCTTT.

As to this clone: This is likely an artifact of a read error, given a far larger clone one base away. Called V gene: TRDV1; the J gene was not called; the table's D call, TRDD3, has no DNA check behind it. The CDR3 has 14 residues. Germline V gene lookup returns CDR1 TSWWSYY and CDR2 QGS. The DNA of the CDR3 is TGTGCTCTTGGGAAGACTAAGGGGGATGGAAAGCTCATCTTT. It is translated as CALGKTKGDGKLIF.

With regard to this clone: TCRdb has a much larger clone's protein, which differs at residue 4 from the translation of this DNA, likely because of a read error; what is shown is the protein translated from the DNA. DNA for the CDR3: TGTGCCTGTGGCACCAAGGCACTGGGGATCGGGCTGGACCCGTACACCGATAAACTCATCTTT. It encodes CACGTKALGIGLDPYTDKLIF. The rearrangement uses TRDV2 and TRDJ1; 7 nucleotides agree with TRDD3. TCRdb lists no J gene, so it was determined here by aligning the DNA to germline. Germline-derived CDR1 and CDR2 are GEAIGNYY and EKD. There are 21 residues in the CDR3.